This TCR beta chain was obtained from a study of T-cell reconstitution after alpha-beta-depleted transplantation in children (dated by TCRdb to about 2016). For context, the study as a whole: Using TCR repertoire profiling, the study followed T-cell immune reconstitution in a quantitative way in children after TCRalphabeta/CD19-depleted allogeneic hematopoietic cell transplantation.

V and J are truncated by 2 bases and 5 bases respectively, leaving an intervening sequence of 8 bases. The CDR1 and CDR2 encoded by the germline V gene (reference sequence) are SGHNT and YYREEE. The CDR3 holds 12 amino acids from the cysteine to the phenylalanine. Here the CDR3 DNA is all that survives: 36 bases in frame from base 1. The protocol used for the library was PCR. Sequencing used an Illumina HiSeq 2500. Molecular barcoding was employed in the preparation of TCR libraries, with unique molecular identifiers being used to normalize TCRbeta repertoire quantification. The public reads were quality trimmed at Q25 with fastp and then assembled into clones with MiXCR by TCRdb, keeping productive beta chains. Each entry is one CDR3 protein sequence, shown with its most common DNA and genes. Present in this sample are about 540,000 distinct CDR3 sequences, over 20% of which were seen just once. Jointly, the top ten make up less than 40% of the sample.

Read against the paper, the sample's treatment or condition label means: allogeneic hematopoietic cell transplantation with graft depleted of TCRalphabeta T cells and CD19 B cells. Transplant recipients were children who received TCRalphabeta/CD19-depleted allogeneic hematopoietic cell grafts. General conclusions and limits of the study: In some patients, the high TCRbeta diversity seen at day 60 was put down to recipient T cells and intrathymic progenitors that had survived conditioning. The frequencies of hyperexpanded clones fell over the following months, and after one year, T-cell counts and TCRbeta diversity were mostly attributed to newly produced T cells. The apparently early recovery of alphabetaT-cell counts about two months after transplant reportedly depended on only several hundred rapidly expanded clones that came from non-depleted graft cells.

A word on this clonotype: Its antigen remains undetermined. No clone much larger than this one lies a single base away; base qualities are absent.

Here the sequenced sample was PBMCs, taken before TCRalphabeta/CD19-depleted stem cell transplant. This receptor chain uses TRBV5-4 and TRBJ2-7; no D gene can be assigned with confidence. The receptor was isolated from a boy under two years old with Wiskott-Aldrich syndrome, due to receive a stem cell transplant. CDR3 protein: CASSFNSNEQYF. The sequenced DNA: TGTGCCAGCAGCTTTAACTCTAACGAGCAGTACTTC. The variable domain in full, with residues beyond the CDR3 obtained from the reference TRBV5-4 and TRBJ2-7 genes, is ETGVTQSPTHLIKTRGQQVTLRCSSQSGHNTVSWYQQALGQGPQFIFQYYREEENGRGNFPPRFSGLQFPNYSSELNVNALELDDSALYLCASSFNSNEQYFGPGTRLTVT.